Following are 11 T cell receptor beta chains from one sample sequenced in a study of cytomegalovirus exposure and HLA in healthy donors. Vbeta (60) and Jbeta (13) primers were used in the PCR. TCRdb keeps only in-frame clones here, not all; method: immunoSEQ multiplex PCR. The sample lists over 200,000 clones, 55% to 75% occurring once. The sequencing sample was made of PBMCs. All receptors come from a man aged 40-55 years in good health and CMV-seropositive.

This clone was counted a few times. The V and J genes are TRBV28 and TRBJ2-7; 9 positions match TRBD1. Germline V gives CDR1 MDHEN, CDR2 SYDVKM. The CDR3 is 16 amino acids. After removal of 4 bases from V and 6 bases from J, the junction contained 13 bases not matched to a gene. The CDR3 sequence: CASSWEGQGILGEQYF. The CDR3 DNA follows: TGTGCCAGCAGTTGGGAGGGACAGGGCATTTTAGGCGAGCAGTACTTC.

The chain has TRBV6-1 and TRBJ1-2; D uncertain. The germline CDR1 and CDR2 sequences are MNHNS and SASEGT. V dropped 5 bases and J dropped 6 bases, with 10 bases sitting between them. The CDR3 is 12 amino acids. In nucleotides, the CDR3 is TGTGCCAGCAGTAGCCGGGAAGATGGCTACACCTTC. This translates into CASSSREDGYTF.

The chain has TRBV11-1 and TRBJ2-1, with 11 bases that match TRBD2. Germline V gene sequence: CDR1 SGHAT, CDR2 FQDESV (reference sequence). This CDR3 has 15 residues. Trimming took 3 bases from V and 7 from J; bases not matched to a gene: 5. CDR3: CASSLGLAGGNEQFF. The CDR3 DNA reads as TGTGCCAGCAGCTTGGGGCTAGCGGGGGGAAATGAGCAGTTCTTC.

In its sample, this clone was seen a few times. The rearrangement joins TRBV2 to TRBJ1-5; no reliable D call. The germline V gene encodes CDR1 SNHLY and CDR2 FYNNEI. The germline V and J ends were trimmed by 5 bases and 5 bases, with 13 bases remaining between them. This CDR3 is 14 amino acids long. The CDR3 DNA is TGTGCCAGCAGTTTGCGGAACCGAGATCAGCCCCAGCATTTT. Translating it yields CASSLRNRDQPQHF.

The chain links TRBV5-1 to TRBJ1-6, with 9 bases identical to TRBD1. Germline-derived CDR1 and CDR2 are SGHRS and YFSETQ. Trimming cost V 0 bases and J 2 bases; bases outside gene matches: 6. The length of the CDR3 is 18 residues. CDR3 in DNA: TGCGCCAGCAGCTTGGAAGCGGGACAGGGCCCCTATAATTCACCCCTCCACTTT. This translates into CASSLEAGQGPYNSPLHF.

This chain uses TRBV28 with TRBJ1-1; D unclear. The CDR3 has 17 amino acids. Germline-derived CDR1 and CDR2 are MDHEN and SYDVKM. The germline V and J ends were trimmed by 1 base and 2 bases, with 17 bases remaining between them. CDR3 loop: CASSLLAAVAFNTEAFF. CDR3 DNA sequence: TGTGCCAGCAGTTTATTGGCTGCGGTCGCTTTTAACACTGAAGCTTTCTTT. The full variable domain, in which reference TRBV28 and TRBJ1-1 provide the parts outside the CDR3, is DVKVTQSSRYLVKRTGEKVFLECVQDMDHENMFWYRQDPGLGLRLIYFSYDVKMKEKGDIPEGYSVSREKKERFSLILESASTNQTSMYLCASSLLAAVAFNTEAFFGQGTRLTVV.

This clone was counted only a few times. CDR3 in amino acids: CASNGQGMVSEQYF. DNA for the CDR3: TGTGCCAGCAACGGACAGGGGATGGTGAGCGAGCAGTACTTC. The chain employs TRBV11-2 and TRBJ2-7; 9 positions agree with TRBD1. Germline V gene sequence: CDR1 SGHAT, CDR2 FQNNGV. The V segment lost 7 bases and the J segment 6 bases; nucleotides outside the gene matches: 10. The CDR3 has 14 amino acids.

The V call is TRBV5-1, the J call TRBJ1-1, with 7 bases lining up with TRBD1. The V segment lost 0 bases and the J segment 5 bases; nucleotides outside the gene matches: 13. CDR1 is SGHRS, CDR2 YFSETQ, per germline. This CDR3 is built from 17 residues. The CDR3 DNA reads as TGCGCCAGCAGCTTGGATCAAACAGGGGTAGGAGGAACTGAAGCTTTCTTT. This gives the protein CASSLDQTGVGGTEAFF.

This clone was counted a few times. The chain employs TRBV5-8 and TRBJ2-5, with no clear D. The CDR3 has 11 amino acids. Germline CDR1 is SGHTS and CDR2 is YDEGEE. Trimming stripped 2 bases from V and 4 bases from J, with 3 bases between. CDR3 DNA: TGTGCCAGCAGCTTTAGAGAGACCCAGTACTTC. This translates into CASSFRETQYF.

This clone was picked up a small number of times. The V gene is TRBV7-9, the J gene TRBJ2-1; 7 nucleotides align to TRBD1. The CDR3 is 16 amino acids. CDR1 is SEHNR and CDR2 is FQNEAQ in the germline V gene (reference sequence). The J segment lost 1 base and the V segment lost 5 bases, leaving 8 bases of the junction unmatched. The DNA of the CDR3 is TGTGCCAGCAGCCTACCTCGACAGGGATCCTACAATGAGCAGTTCTTC. Translated, it gives CASSLPRQGSYNEQFF.

The chain links TRBV6-1 to TRBJ1-4; 7 positions agree with TRBD1. The V gene end was trimmed by 1 base and the J gene end by 3 bases; junction bases not matched to a gene: 2. The CDR3 length is 15 residues. Germline CDR1 MNHNS, CDR2 SASEGT. The CDR3 sequence: CASSEGDSSNEKLFF. The CDR3 DNA sequence: TGTGCCAGCAGTGAAGGGGACAGTTCTAATGAAAAACTGTTTTTT.